The 20 T cell receptor beta chains in this list originate from one sample, sequenced in a study of T cell repertoires in cytomegalovirus infection. From the reads, TCRdb called clonotypes with MiXCR, one entry per CDR3 protein. The sample contains some 320,000 distinct CDR3 sequences, just under 30% of which appear only once. Antigens for these TCRs are unknown. Sequenced here: cultured PBMCs, sampled from culture after CMV antigen stimulation. The source of these receptors is a human donor in good health (CMV status not recorded). Some clones in this sample may be carry-over from other donors' samples.

This clonotype showed up just a few times. This chain joins TRBV12-3 or TRBV12-4 and TRBJ2-1, with 7 positions matching TRBD2. The CDR3 consists of 13 residues. The J segment lost 4 bases and the V segment lost 5 bases, leaving 2 bases of the junction unmatched. CDR3 coding DNA: TGTGCCAGCAGTGGGGACTATTACAATGAGCAGTTCTTC. Residues: CASSGDYYNEQFF.

The rearrangement uses TRBV28 and TRBJ2-5, with D perhaps matching TRBD2 (6 bases). Germline values: CDR1 MDHEN, CDR2 SYDVKM. The CDR3 runs to 13 residues. Trimming cost V 7 bases and J 3 bases, with 12 bases left between them. DNA of the CDR3: TGTGCCAGCACCTCACGCGGGGAAGAGACCCAGTACTTC. Protein sequence: CASTSRGEETQYF.

There are a few counts of this clonotype. The chain links TRBV11-2 to TRBJ2-5, with D possibly matching TRBD1 (5 bases). The germline V gene encodes CDR1 SGHAT and CDR2 FQNNGV. V was shortened by 6 bases and J by 1 base, with 12 bases between the two germline ends. This CDR3 region has 14 residues. CDR3 region: CASSSWGPQETQYF. The CDR3 DNA follows: TGTGCCAGCAGTTCCTGGGGCCCCCAAGAGACCCAGTACTTC.

Here the CDR3 DNA reads TGTGCCAGCAGCTTAGTAGGGGGGACTAGCGGGATCTCCGAGCAGTACTTC. It yields the protein CASSLVGGTSGISEQYF. The chain links TRBV11-2 to TRBJ2-7; 13 bases fit TRBD2. This CDR3 has 17 residues. J gave up 6 bases and V 1 base, and 9 bases lay outside the gene matches. CDR1 is SGHAT and CDR2 is FQNNGV in the germline V gene.

The rearrangement joins TRBV18 to TRBJ2-4, with D unclear. Deletions cut 3 bases from V and 6 bases from J, with 15 bases between. Germline V CDR1 and CDR2: KGHSH, LQKENI. The CDR3 covers 15 residues. The chain's CDR3 is CASSPRSKDGNIQYF. The CDR3 DNA reads TGTGCCAGCTCACCCCGGAGTAAAGATGGAAACATTCAGTACTTC.

V is TRBV6-2 or TRBV6-3 and J is TRBJ2-2, with TRBD2 identical over 14 bases. The CDR3 is made up of 15 amino acids. Germline V lookup: CDR1 MNHEY, CDR2 SVGEGT. After removal of 6 bases from V and 5 bases from J, the junction contained 2 bases not matched to a gene. This CDR3 is CASSRTSGRTGELFF. DNA for the CDR3: TGTGCCAGCAGCCGGACTAGCGGGAGGACCGGGGAGCTGTTTTTT.

The chain combines TRBV19 with TRBJ2-7; 10 nucleotides align to TRBD1. The J segment lost 3 bases and the V segment lost 2 bases, leaving 7 bases of the junction unmatched. The germline V gene has CDR1 LNHDA and CDR2 SQIVND (reference sequence). The CDR3 runs to 16 residues. The DNA of the CDR3 is TGTGCCAGTAGTATATGGCCTGGGACAGGGGACTACGAGCAGTACTTC. It specifies CASSIWPGTGDYEQYF.

This clonotype was counted between two and nine times. V gene TRBV24-1 combines with J gene TRBJ2-5; D possibly corresponds to TRBD2 (6 bases). The CDR3 has 13 amino acids. The V end was cut by 6 bases, the J end by 2 bases, with 9 bases between. From germline, CDR1 is KGHDR and CDR2 SFDVKD. This CDR3 reads CATSRERQETQYF. CDR3 DNA sequence: TGTGCCACCAGTCGGGAGCGGCAAGAGACCCAGTACTTC.

Note on this clonotype: At one end the junction does not follow the germline gene, possibly because of a read error. The V gene is TRBV20-1, the J gene TRBJ2-2, with no clear D. The length of the CDR3 is 13 residues. Germline V lookup: CDR1 DFQATT, CDR2 SNEGSKA (reference sequence). CDR3 region: CSAPTENTGELFF. CDR3 coding DNA: TGCAGTGCTCCAACAGAAAACACCGGTGAGCTGTTTTTT.

The rearrangement uses TRBV19 and TRBJ1-2, with D tentatively TRBD1 (6 bases). Germline V CDR1 and CDR2: LNHDA, SQIVND (reference sequence). This CDR3 has 17 residues. V was trimmed by 1 base and J by 2 bases, leaving 17 bases between them. CDR3 in DNA: TGTGCCAGTAGTATAGTGCGGACAGCGGACTCCAACTATGGCTACACCTTC. Protein: CASSIVRTADSNYGYTF.

This clonotype was seen only a few times. The rearrangement uses TRBV5-1 and TRBJ1-5; 8 nucleotides agree with TRBD1. CDR3 length: 15 amino acids. The ends lost 0 bases at V and 6 bases at J; junction bases unmatched: 5. Germline V gene sequence: CDR1 SGHRS, CDR2 YFSETQ. The CDR3 DNA reads as TGCGCCAGCAGCTTGGGGACAGGGTTTAGTCAGCCCCAGCATTTT. Translation: CASSLGTGFSQPQHF.

The genes are TRBV19 and TRBJ1-1; no clear D gene. The CDR3 sequence is 18 residues long. Trimming shortened V by 9 bases and J by 2 bases, and 28 bases separated the two germline ends. Germline CDR1 reads LNHDA; CDR2 reads SQIVND (reference sequence). CDR3 nucleotide sequence: TGTGCCAGCACGGGATTTTTAAAGAAACAGTTTTTTAACACTGAAGCTTTCTTT. Protein: CASTGFLKKQFFNTEAFF.

The genes are TRBV19 and TRBJ2-1; 7 bases agree with TRBD1. Per germline, CDR1 LNHDA and CDR2 SQIVND (reference sequence). V shed 6 bases, J shed 10 bases, and the junction held 18 bases outside the gene matches. The CDR3 has 16 residues. The CDR3 protein is CASSSARTGGWGEQFF. Written as DNA, the CDR3 is TGTGCCAGTAGCTCAGCCCGGACAGGAGGTTGGGGGGAGCAGTTCTTC.

This clonotype was observed a few times. The DNA is left out, because the CDR3 cannot be placed on it with certainty; the CDR3 is given as TCRdb lists it. The chain recombines TRBV27 with TRBJ2-7; no DNA check was done on the table's D call, TRBD1. Looked up from germline, CDR1 is MNHEY and CDR2 is SMNVEV (reference sequence). The length of the CDR3 is 15 amino acids, counting both ends. The CDR3 region is CASSSSDRGRHEQYF.

The chain recombines TRBV10-3 with TRBJ2-4, with D hard to call. Trimming removed 5 bases at V and 11 bases at J, with 22 bases between. Per germline, CDR1 ENHRY and CDR2 SYGVKD. The length of the CDR3 is 15 residues. CDR3 bases: TGTGCCATCAGTTCAGGCAAGGCGGAGAGGAGCCTTCAGTACTTC. As protein: CAISSGKAERSLQYF.

This clonotype came up a few times. The chain recombines TRBV7-2 with TRBJ2-4; the D gene is possibly TRBD1 (5 bases). The CDR3 is made up of 13 amino acids. V lost 3 bases to trimming and J lost 5 bases, with 8 bases between them. In germline, CDR1 is SGHTA, CDR2 FQGNSA. The CDR3: CASSLWGQNIQYF. The DNA of the CDR3 is TGTGCCAGCAGCTTGTGGGGCCAAAACATTCAGTACTTC.

The table lists this clonotype with a few counts. The gene calls are TRBV3-1 and TRBJ1-3; 7 nucleotides align to TRBD1. This CDR3 has 17 amino acids. V dropped 3 bases and J dropped 4; count of bases not matched to a gene: 12. CDR1 is LGHDT, CDR2 YNNKEL, per germline (reference sequence). CDR3 residues: CASSHWTGQDLGNTIYF. The CDR3 nucleotides read TGTGCCAGCAGCCACTGGACAGGCCAGGACCTAGGAAACACCATATATTTT.

This clonotype turned up a few times. This rearrangement joins TRBV7-9 to TRBJ2-2, with 8 positions matching TRBD1. The CDR3 is made up of 16 amino acids. Germline-derived CDR1 and CDR2 are SEHNR and FQNEAQ (reference sequence). V lost 7 bases and J lost 4; bases outside the gene matches: 11. The chain's CDR3 is CASTRQIGQGTGELFF. The CDR3, as DNA: TGTGCCAGCACCCGGCAGATTGGACAGGGCACCGGGGAGCTGTTTTTT. Using reference TRBV7-9 and TRBJ2-2 for the parts outside the CDR3, the full variable domain is DTGVSQNPRHKITKRGQNVTFRCDPISEHNRLYWYRQTLGQGPEFLTYFQNEAQLEKSRLLSDRFSAERPKGSFSTLEIQRTEQGDSAMYLCASTRQIGQGTGELFFGEGSRLTVL.

The chain carries TRBV6-2 or TRBV6-3 and TRBJ1-1; no clear D. Trimming stripped 7 bases from V and 3 bases from J, with 9 bases between. CDR3 length: 12 amino acids. Germline CDR1 reads MNHEY; CDR2 reads SVGEGT. The CDR3 region is CASNQLYTEAFF. DNA of the CDR3: TGTGCCAGCAACCAGTTGTACACTGAAGCTTTCTTT.

The chain couples TRBV7-4 to TRBJ2-5, with TRBD2 identical over 11 bases. J gave up 3 bases and V 5 bases, and 11 bases lay outside the gene matches. This CDR3 contains 17 residues. Germline CDR1 and CDR2: SGHVT and SQSDAQ. CDR3 DNA sequence: TGTGCCAGCAGCCCGATTGGAAGGGGACTAGCGGAAGAGACCCAGTACTTC. Residues: CASSPIGRGLAEETQYF.